This TCR beta chain was recovered during a study of control samples from healthy donors and cancer patients. Trimming at V came to 1 base and at J to 0 bases, leaving 6 bases not matched to a gene. The CDR3 runs 18 residues. The germline V gene encodes CDR1 LGHDT and CDR2 YNNKEL (reference sequence). TCRdb's table, derived via immunoSEQ multiplex PCR, lists solely in-frame clones and lacks some. The sample has roughly 120,000 clones, over 75% seen once. The origin of this receptor is a woman aged 60-75 years with lung cancer. This chain links TRBV3-1 (or the pseudogene TRBV3-2) with TRBJ2-3; 11 nucleotides agree with TRBD2. Sequencing was carried out using PBMCs. CDR3 coding DNA: TGTGCCAGCAGCCAAGTGCTAGCGGGAGGCCCTAGCACAGATACGCAGTATTTT. Translation: CASSQVLAGGPSTDTQYF.